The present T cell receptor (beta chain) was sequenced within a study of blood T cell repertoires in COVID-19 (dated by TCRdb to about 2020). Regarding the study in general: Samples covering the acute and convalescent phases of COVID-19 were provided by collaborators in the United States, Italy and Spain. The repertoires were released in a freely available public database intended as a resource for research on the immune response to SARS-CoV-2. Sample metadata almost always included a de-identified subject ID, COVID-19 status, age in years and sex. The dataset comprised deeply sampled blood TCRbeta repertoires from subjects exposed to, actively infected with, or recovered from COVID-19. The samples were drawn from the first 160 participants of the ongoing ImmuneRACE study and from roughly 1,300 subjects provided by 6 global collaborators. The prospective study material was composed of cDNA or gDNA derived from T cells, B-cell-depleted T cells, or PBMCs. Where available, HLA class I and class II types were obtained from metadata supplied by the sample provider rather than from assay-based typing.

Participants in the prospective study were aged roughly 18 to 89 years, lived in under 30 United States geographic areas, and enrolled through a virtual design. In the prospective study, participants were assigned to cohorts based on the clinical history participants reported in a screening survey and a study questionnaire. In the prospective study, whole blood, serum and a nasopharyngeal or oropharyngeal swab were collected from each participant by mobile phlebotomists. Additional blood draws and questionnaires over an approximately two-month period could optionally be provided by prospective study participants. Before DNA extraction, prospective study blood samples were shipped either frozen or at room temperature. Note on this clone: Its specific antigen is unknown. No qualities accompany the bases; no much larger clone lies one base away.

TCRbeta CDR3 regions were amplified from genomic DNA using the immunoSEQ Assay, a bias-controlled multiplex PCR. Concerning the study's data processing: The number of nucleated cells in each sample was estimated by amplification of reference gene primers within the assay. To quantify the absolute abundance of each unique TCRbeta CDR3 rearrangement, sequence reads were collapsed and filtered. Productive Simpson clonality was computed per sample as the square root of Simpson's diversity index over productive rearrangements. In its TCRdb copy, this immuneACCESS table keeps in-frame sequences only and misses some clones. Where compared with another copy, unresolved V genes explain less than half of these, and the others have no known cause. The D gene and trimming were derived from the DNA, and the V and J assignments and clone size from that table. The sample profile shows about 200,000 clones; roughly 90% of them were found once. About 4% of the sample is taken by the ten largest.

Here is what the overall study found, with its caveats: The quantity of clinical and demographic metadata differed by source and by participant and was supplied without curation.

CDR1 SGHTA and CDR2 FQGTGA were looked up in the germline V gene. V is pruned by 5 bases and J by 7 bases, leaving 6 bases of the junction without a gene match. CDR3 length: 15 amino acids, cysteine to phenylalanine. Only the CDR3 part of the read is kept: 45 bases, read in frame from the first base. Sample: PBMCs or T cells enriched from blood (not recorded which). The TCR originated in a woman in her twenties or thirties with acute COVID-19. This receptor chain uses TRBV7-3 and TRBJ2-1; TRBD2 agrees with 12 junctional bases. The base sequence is TGTGCCAGCAGCGCCCTAGCGGGGGGGCTTAATGAGCAGTTCTTC. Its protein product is CASSALAGGLNEQFF.